This T cell receptor (beta chain) was identified in a study of Ad26.COV2.S vaccination and SARS-CoV-2 variants. Treatment specified: around 19 received Ad26.COV2.S at low or high dose, single or two shots; about 5 received placebo; per-sample allocation not given. Day 63 following the first vaccine or placebo injection was when the samples were taken. The CDR3 loop spans 15 amino acids. Germline trimming cut 4 bases from V and 10 bases from J; bases unmatched to any gene: 8. Germline CDR1 is SGDLS and CDR2 is YYNGEE. Sequencing used immunoSEQ multiplex PCR; TCRdb keeps in-frame clones, though not all of them. The sample has 380,000 or so clones, approximately 90% seen once.

The starting material was peripheral blood, obtained in a trial of Ad26.COV2.S vaccine versus placebo. V and J are TRBV9 and TRBJ2-2; 12 bases fit TRBD2. The clonotype originates from a person between 18 and 60 years old who received the Ad26.COV2.S COVID-19 vaccine or a placebo. CDR3 region: CASSPPGLAGAELFF. The CDR3 DNA follows: TGTGCCAGCAGCCCCCCGGGACTAGCGGGTGCGGAGCTGTTTTTT. The entire variable domain, with the rest obtained from reference TRBV9 and TRBJ2-2, is as follows: DSGVTQTPKHLITATGQRVTLRCSPRSGDLSVYWYQQSLDQGLQFLIQYYNGEERAKGNILERFSAQQFPDLHSELNLSSLELGDSALYFCASSPPGLAGAELFFGEGSRLTVL.